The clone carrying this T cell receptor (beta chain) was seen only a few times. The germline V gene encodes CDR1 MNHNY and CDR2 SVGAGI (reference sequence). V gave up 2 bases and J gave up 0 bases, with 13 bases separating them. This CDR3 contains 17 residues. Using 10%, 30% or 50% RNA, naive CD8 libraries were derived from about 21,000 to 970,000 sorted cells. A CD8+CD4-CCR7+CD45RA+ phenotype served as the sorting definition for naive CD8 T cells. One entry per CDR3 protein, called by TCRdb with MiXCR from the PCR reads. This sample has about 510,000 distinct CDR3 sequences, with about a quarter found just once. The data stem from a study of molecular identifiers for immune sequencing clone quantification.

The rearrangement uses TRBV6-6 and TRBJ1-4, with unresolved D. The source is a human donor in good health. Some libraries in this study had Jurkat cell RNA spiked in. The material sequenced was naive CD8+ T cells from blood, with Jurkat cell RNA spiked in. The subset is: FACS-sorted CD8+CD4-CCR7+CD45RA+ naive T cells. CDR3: CASSYAEAHSTNEKLFF. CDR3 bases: TGTGCCAGCAGTTACGCAGAAGCTCATTCAACTAATGAAAAACTGTTTTTT.